What follows describes a single TCR beta chain. Libraries were prepared by immunoSEQ multiplex PCR; TCRdb keeps only in-frame clonotypes and omits some of them. The sample yields about 61,000 clones, nearly 90% seen once. The sample is drawn from a study of OX40 agonist ivuxolimab in advanced cancers. The CDR3 has 12 amino acids. The receptor was derived from an adult with an advanced solid tumor such as melanoma, head and neck, liver or kidney cancer. Specimen: CD4+ or CD8+ T cells sorted from blood, collected in a trial of the OX40 agonist ivuxolimab. The chain joins TRBV12-2 to TRBJ1-2. TRBV12-2 is given as a pseudogene. CDR3 loop: CASRIVNYGYTF. The CDR3 DNA sequence: TGTGCAAGTCGGATTGTTAACTATGGCTACACCTTC.